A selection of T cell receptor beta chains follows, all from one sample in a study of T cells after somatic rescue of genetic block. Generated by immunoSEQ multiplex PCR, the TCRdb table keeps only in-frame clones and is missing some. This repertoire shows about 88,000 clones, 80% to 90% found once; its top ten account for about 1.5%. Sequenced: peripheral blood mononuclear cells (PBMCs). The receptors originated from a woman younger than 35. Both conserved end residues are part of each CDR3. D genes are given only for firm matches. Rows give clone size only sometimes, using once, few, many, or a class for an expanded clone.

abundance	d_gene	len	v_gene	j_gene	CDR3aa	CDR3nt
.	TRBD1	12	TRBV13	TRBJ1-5	CASSTGGQPQHF	TGTGCCAGCAGTACAGGGGGCCAGCCCCAGCATTTT
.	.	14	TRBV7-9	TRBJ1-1	CASSLGGRDTEAFF	TGTGCCAGCAGCTTAGGGGGCAGGGACACTGAAGCTTTCTTT
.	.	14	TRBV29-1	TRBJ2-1	CSVDPGTQYNEQFF	TGCAGCGTTGACCCCGGGACTCAATACAATGAGCAGTTCTTC
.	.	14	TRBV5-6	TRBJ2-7	CASSPTVPSYEQYF	TGTGCCAGCAGCCCGACAGTACCTTCCTACGAGCAGTACTTC
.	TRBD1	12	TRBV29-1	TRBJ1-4	CSTGGFGEKLFF	TGCAGCACAGGGGGCTTTGGTGAAAAACTGTTTTTT
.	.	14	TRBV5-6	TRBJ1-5	CASSLGPNAEPQHF	TGTGCCAGCAGCTTGGGACCGAACGCGGAGCCCCAGCATTTT
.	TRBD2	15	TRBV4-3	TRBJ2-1	CASSTRLAGDNEQFF	TGCGCCAGCAGCACCAGACTAGCGGGAGACAATGAGCAGTTCTTC
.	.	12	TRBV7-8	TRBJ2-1	CASSLIGREQFF	TGTGCCAGCAGCTTGATCGGTAGAGAGCAGTTCTTC
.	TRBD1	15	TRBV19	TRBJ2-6	CASSTTGAGANVLTF	TGTGCCAGTAGCACGACAGGGGCTGGGGCCAACGTCCTGACTTTC
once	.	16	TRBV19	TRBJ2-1	CASSTLVDRLYNEQFF	TGTGCCAGTAGTACCTTGGTGGACAGACTTTACAATGAGCAGTTCTTC
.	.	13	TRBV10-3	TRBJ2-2	CALCCSNTGELFF	TGTGCCCTCTGCTGCTCGAACACCGGGGAGCTGTTTTTT
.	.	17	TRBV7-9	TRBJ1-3	CASSRPGTAFSGNTIYF	TGTGCCAGCAGCCGACCCGGGACGGCATTCTCTGGAAACACCATATATTTT
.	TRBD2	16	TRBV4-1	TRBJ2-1	CASSPSLAGADNEQFF	TGCGCCAGCAGCCCTTCTCTAGCGGGAGCAGACAATGAGCAGTTCTTC
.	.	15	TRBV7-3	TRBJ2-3	CASSLLASSTDTQYF	TGTGCCAGCAGCTTACTAGCGTCTAGCACAGATACGCAGTATTTT
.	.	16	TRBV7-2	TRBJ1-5	CASSLEGARGGQPQHF	TGTGCCAGCAGCTTAGAAGGGGCCAGAGGAGGTCAGCCCCAGCATTTT
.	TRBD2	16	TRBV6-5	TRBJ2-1	CASSYNAAGAIYEQFF	TGTGCCAGCAGTTACAACGCCGCGGGAGCGATCTATGAGCAGTTCTTC
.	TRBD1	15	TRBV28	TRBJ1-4	CASSSTGAPNEKLFF	TGTGCCAGCAGTTCGACAGGGGCACCTAATGAAAAACTGTTTTTT
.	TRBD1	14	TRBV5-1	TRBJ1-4	CASSVGTGGEKLFF	TGCGCCAGCAGCGTCGGGACAGGGGGCGAAAAACTGTTTTTT
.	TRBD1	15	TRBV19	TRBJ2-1	CASSSLRGHWDEQFF	TGTGCCAGTAGTAGCCTCAGGGGGCATTGGGATGAGCAGTTCTTC
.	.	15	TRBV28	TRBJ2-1	CASATGAEGHNEQFF	TGTGCCAGCGCCACGGGGGCGGAGGGCCACAATGAGCAGTTCTTC
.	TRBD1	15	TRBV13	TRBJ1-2	CASSTPGQGAYGYTF	TGTGCCAGCAGCACTCCGGGACAGGGGGCCTATGGCTACACCTTC
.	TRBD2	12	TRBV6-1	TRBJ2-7	CASALAVYEQYF	TGTGCCAGCGCACTAGCGGTCTACGAGCAGTACTTC
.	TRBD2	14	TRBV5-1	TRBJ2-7	CASSLRALADEQYF	TGCGCCAGCAGCTTGAGGGCACTAGCGGACGAGCAGTACTTC
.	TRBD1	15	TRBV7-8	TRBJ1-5	CASSVDRVGNQPQHF	TGTGCCAGCAGCGTCGACAGGGTGGGCAATCAGCCCCAGCATTTT
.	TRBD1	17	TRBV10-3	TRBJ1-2	CAISEPPPDRGVYGYTF	TGTGCCATCAGTGAGCCCCCCCCCGACAGGGGGGTCTATGGCTACACCTTC
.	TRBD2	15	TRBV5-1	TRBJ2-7	CASSLEVAGTYEQYF	TGCGCCAGCAGCTTGGAAGTAGCGGGAACCTACGAGCAGTACTTC
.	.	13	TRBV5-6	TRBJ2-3	CASSLAGSGTQYF	TGTGCCAGCAGCTTGGCCGGGAGCGGTACGCAGTATTTT
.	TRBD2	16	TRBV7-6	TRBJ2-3	CASSLGTSGARDTQYF	TGTGCCAGCAGCTTAGGGACTAGCGGGGCCAGGGATACGCAGTATTTT
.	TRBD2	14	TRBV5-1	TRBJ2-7	CASSLPGGLYEQYF	TGCGCCAGCAGCTTGCCGGGAGGCCTCTACGAGCAGTACTTC
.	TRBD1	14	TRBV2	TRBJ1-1	CASRPDRGNTEAFF	TGTGCCAGCAGACCTGACAGGGGGAACACTGAAGCTTTCTTT
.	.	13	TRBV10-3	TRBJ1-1	CAISDKMNTEAFF	TGTGCCATCAGTGATAAGATGAACACTGAAGCTTTCTTT
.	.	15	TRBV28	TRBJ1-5	CASTVLGGADQPQHF	TGTGCCAGCACCGTCCTCGGGGGGGCGGATCAGCCCCAGCATTTT
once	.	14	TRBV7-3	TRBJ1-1	CASSSAPRNTEAFF	TGTGCCAGCAGCTCCGCACCACGGAACACTGAAGCTTTCTTT
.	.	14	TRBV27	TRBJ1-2	CASSPPRAPYGYTF	TGTGCCAGCAGTCCCCCTAGGGCTCCCTATGGCTACACCTTC
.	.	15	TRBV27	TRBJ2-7	CASSPIRTDLYEQYF	TGTGCCAGCAGCCCGATACGGACAGATCTGTACGAGCAGTACTTC
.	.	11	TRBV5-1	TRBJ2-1	CASSQGNEQFF	TGCGCCAGCAGCCAAGGAAATGAGCAGTTCTTC
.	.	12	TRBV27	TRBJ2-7	CASSLGLNEQYF	TGTGCCAGCAGTTTAGGGCTGAACGAGCAGTACTTC
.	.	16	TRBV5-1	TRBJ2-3	CASSLVPPAGGDTQYF	TGCGCCAGCAGCTTGGTTCCTCCAGCCGGGGGAGATACGCAGTATTTT
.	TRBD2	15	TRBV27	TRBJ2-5	CASSFLAGVVETQYF	TGTGCCAGCAGTTTCCTAGCGGGAGTTGTGGAGACCCAGTACTTC
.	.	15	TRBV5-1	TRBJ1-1	CASNEGAIMNTEAFF	TGCGCCAGCAACGAGGGAGCCATCATGAACACTGAAGCTTTCTTT
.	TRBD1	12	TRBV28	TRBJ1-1	CASRTGVTEAFF	TGTGCCAGCAGGACAGGGGTGACTGAAGCTTTCTTT
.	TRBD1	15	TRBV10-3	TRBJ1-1	CAISPATGVNTEAFF	TGTGCCATCAGTCCCGCGACAGGGGTGAACACTGAAGCTTTCTTT